Listed below are T cell receptor beta chains from one sample, sequenced in a study of cytomegalovirus exposure and HLA in healthy donors. Only in-frame clones appear in the TCRdb table, and some are missing; sequencing was by immunoSEQ multiplex PCR. This sample has 140,000 to 150,000 clones; about 81% occur once, and the top ten carry 6.5% to 9%. Sequenced input: PBMCs. Receptors were obtained from a man aged 30 to 45 in good health and CMV-seronegative. Both conserved end residues are trimmed from each CDR3. The size of a clone is reported for some rows only, either as once, few or many, or as a class for expanded clones.

cdr3_aa: ASSSTGGWDQPQH
clone_size: NA
v_call: TRBV28

cdr3_aa: ACSQANYGYT
clone_size: NA
v_call: TRBV30

cdr3_aa: ASRGAGVVGELF
clone_size: few
v_call: TRBV5-1

cdr3_aa: ATSRIGGGGGYSNQPQH
clone_size: few
v_call: TRBV15

cdr3_aa: ASSVGTITYNEQF
clone_size: NA
v_call: TRBV9

cdr3_aa: ASSLVPIDRWSSGANGLT
clone_size: NA
v_call: TRBV5-1

cdr3_aa: ASSLQGNYGYT
clone_size: NA
v_call: TRBV5-1

cdr3_aa: ASVPRVAKNIQY
clone_size: NA
v_call: TRBV2

cdr3_aa: ASPRRDKNGYT
clone_size: NA
v_call: TRBV19

cdr3_aa: ASSPGPTEAF
clone_size: NA
v_call: TRBV25-1

cdr3_aa: AWSAQSRPDTQY
clone_size: NA
v_call: TRBV30

cdr3_aa: AIRSGERYNEQF
clone_size: few
v_call: TRBV10-3

cdr3_aa: ASSLGGRTEAF
clone_size: NA
v_call: TRBV5-1

cdr3_aa: ASGAAHRETQY
clone_size: NA
v_call: TRBV2

cdr3_aa: ASTAEQGSQPQH
clone_size: NA
v_call: TRBV6-1

cdr3_aa: ASSNYREGAF
clone_size: NA
v_call: TRBV5-1

cdr3_aa: ASRAGTGASYEQY
clone_size: few
v_call: TRBV6-5

cdr3_aa: ASSQGQADYEQY
clone_size: NA
v_call: TRBV4-1

cdr3_aa: ASSLVSGNEQY
clone_size: NA
v_call: TRBV7-6

cdr3_aa: ASSLEVGNYGYT
clone_size: once
v_call: TRBV13

cdr3_aa: ASSNTGTDNSPLH
clone_size: NA
v_call: TRBV25-1

cdr3_aa: ASTSTGAFYNSPLH
clone_size: NA
v_call: TRBV6-6

cdr3_aa: ASSLGSTGGYEQY
clone_size: NA
v_call: TRBV28

cdr3_aa: ASSGRDRGRSPLH
clone_size: NA
v_call: TRBV5-6

cdr3_aa: ASSVRTGVSGNQPQH
clone_size: NA
v_call: TRBV19

cdr3_aa: ASSLGPGGVDGYT
clone_size: NA
v_call: TRBV7-2

cdr3_aa: ASSYSSGAGTYEQY
clone_size: NA
v_call: TRBV6-5

cdr3_aa: SVTGARDATNEKLF
clone_size: NA
v_call: TRBV29-1

cdr3_aa: ASSLGGEAF
clone_size: NA
v_call: TRBV28

cdr3_aa: ASSTQGPHSGANVLT
clone_size: NA
v_call: TRBV18

cdr3_aa: AWSFPGRDTDTQY
clone_size: NA
v_call: TRBV30

cdr3_aa: ASSLREHSYEQY
clone_size: NA
v_call: TRBV28

cdr3_aa: SVEDLKGAGNTEAF
clone_size: NA
v_call: TRBV29-1

cdr3_aa: ASSYSDSGSYEQY
clone_size: NA
v_call: TRBV6-5

cdr3_aa: ASRPVRGTEKLF
clone_size: NA
v_call: TRBV2

cdr3_aa: AITTTDRGYNEQF
clone_size: NA
v_call: TRBV10-3

cdr3_aa: ASSLMRDEQF
clone_size: NA
v_call: TRBV28

cdr3_aa: ASSVEGGSTDTQY
clone_size: NA
v_call: TRBV9

cdr3_aa: ASSYDRAYGYT
clone_size: NA
v_call: TRBV6-6

cdr3_aa: ASSLEGGPYEQY
clone_size: NA
v_call: TRBV7-9

cdr3_aa: ASSLRVPTSGGVHTQY
clone_size: NA
v_call: TRBV7-2

cdr3_aa: ASSAQGGVYNEQF
clone_size: NA
v_call: TRBV5-1

cdr3_aa: ASSVAPAGAMSYEQY
clone_size: once
v_call: TRBV9

cdr3_aa: ASSYGPLNQPQH
clone_size: few
v_call: TRBV6-6

cdr3_aa: ASSPQVAHEQY
clone_size: few
v_call: TRBV6-1

cdr3_aa: SVIAGGPMNEQF
clone_size: NA
v_call: TRBV29-1

cdr3_aa: ASSLEVGGRYEQY
clone_size: few
v_call: TRBV5-1

cdr3_aa: ASSQDITSGDHEQY
clone_size: NA
v_call: TRBV4-2

cdr3_aa: ASGTGNAEAF
clone_size: NA
v_call: TRBV7-2

cdr3_aa: ASNPVDSSYNEQF
clone_size: NA
v_call: TRBV2

cdr3_aa: ASSPGREDNIQY
clone_size: NA
v_call: TRBV25-1

cdr3_aa: ASSQKTGGDTEAF
clone_size: NA
v_call: TRBV5-4

cdr3_aa: ASRKTTPPEAF
clone_size: NA
v_call: TRBV6-1

cdr3_aa: ASSVSAGAIYEQY
clone_size: NA
v_call: TRBV7-2

cdr3_aa: ASSWVPDVKEANGLT
clone_size: NA
v_call: TRBV28

cdr3_aa: ASSSESATADTQY
clone_size: NA
v_call: TRBV7-2